The 15 T cell receptor beta chains presented below share a single source sample, sequenced in a study of metastatic and nonmetastatic thyroid tumors (TCRdb year 2020). Library creation used PCR. The instrument was an Illumina HiSeq 4000. TCRdb reanalyzed the raw reads on its own, using fastp at Q25 for trimming and MiXCR for clone calling, and kept in-frame beta chains. Here the sample has roughly 24,000 clones; 21% occur a single time. The ten largest clones take up 10% to 15% of the sample. No treatment had been received by any patient before thyroid surgery. Sequences were obtained from blood. These receptors were obtained from a male donor with papillary thyroid cancer or a benign thyroid nodule (not recorded which). Some clones in this sample may be carry-over from other donors' samples.

In this sample, this clone turned up a few times. The chain uses TRBV6-4 and TRBJ1-3; D gene unclear. Deletions cut 5 bases from V and 2 bases from J, with 4 bases between. The CDR3 sequence is 12 residues long. Germline-derived CDR1 and CDR2 are MRHNA and SNTAGT. CDR3 coding DNA: TGTGCCAGCAGTTACCCTGGAAACACCATATATTTT. Its translation is CASSYPGNTIYF.

This clone came up many times. V is TRBV18 and J is TRBJ2-5; D remains unclear. The CDR3 has 12 amino acids. Germline loops: CDR1 KGHSH, CDR2 LQKENI. V was trimmed by 2 bases and J by 5 bases, leaving 6 bases between them. CDR3 nucleotide sequence: TGTGCCAGCTCACCATCGAGGGAGACCCAGTACTTC. Amino acid sequence: CASSPSRETQYF.

Points on this clone: The germline gene is not matched at one end of the junction; a read error may be the cause. The chain carries TRBV20-1 and TRBJ2-1; TRBD1 matches at 7 bases. The CDR3 consists of 18 residues. The germline CDR1 and CDR2 sequences are DFQATT and SNEGSKA (reference sequence). The CDR3 DNA follows: TGCAGTGCCGAGGGGGCAGGGGGTGCGATCGGGCGCCCCAATCAGCAGTTCTTC. It yields the protein CSAEGAGGAIGRPNQQFF.

This sequence joins TRBV27 and TRBJ2-7; D might be TRBD1 (6 bases). The CDR3 contains 15 residues. Germline V gene sequence: CDR1 MNHEY, CDR2 SMNVEV (reference sequence). V was cut by 6 bases and J by 8 bases, with 23 bases left in between. CDR3 bases: TGTGCCAGCAGCCGACACACAGGGTTGGGATACAAGCAGTACTTC. Translation: CASSRHTGLGYKQYF.

This clone came up a few times. It may be a read error: a sequence one base away is much more abundant. J is TRBJ2-6 and V is TRBV4-1, with 10 bases aligning to TRBD1. Germline CDR1 reads MGHRA; CDR2 reads YSYEKL. Trimming cost V 5 bases and J 1 base; bases outside gene matches: 5. This CDR3 contains 17 residues. The CDR3 DNA is TGCGCCAGCAGCTTGGGACAGGGGTCTTCTGGGGCCAACGTCCTGACTTTC. Protein product: CASSLGQGSSGANVLTF.

This clone has a count of ten or more. This chain connects TRBV29-1 to TRBJ2-5; D remains ambiguous. The CDR3 contains 10 residues. The V end was cut by 0 bases, the J end by 11 bases, with 7 bases between. The germline V gene encodes CDR1 SQVTM and CDR2 ANQGSEA. CDR3 DNA sequence: TGCAGCGTTGAAGAGGGATGGCAGTACTTC. This gives the protein CSVEEGWQYF.

The rearrangement uses TRBV9 and TRBJ2-7; D possibly corresponds to TRBD2 (6 bases). The CDR3 consists of 15 residues. V was trimmed by 4 bases and J by 3 bases, leaving 17 bases between them. From germline, CDR1 is SGDLS and CDR2 YYNGEE. The DNA for the CDR3 is TGTGCCAGCAGCCCCCCCGGGACTCGTTACTACGAGCAGTACTTC. This translates into CASSPPGTRYYEQYF.

This clone was observed many times. The same CDR3 also results from other DNA sequences found in this sample. This sequence joins TRBV7-8 and TRBJ1-4; no clear D. Germline assignment: CDR1 SGHVS and CDR2 FQNEAQ. This CDR3 has 16 residues. The ends were cut back, 2 bases at V and 3 bases at J, with 13 bases in the middle. The CDR3 here is CASSLLRQGPNEKLFF. The CDR3 DNA reads as TGTGCCAGCAGCTTACTGCGACAAGGCCCTAATGAAAAACTGTTTTTT.

The sample holds many counts of this clone. CDR3 loop: CASAGGSSGANVLTF. CDR3 DNA sequence: TGTGCCAGCGCCGGAGGGAGCTCTGGGGCCAACGTCCTGACTTTC. This sequence joins TRBV28 and TRBJ2-6; tentatively, D is TRBD2 (6 bases). Trimming pared 8 bases from V and 0 bases from J, leaving 11 bases between. The CDR3 is 15 amino acids. Germline CDR1 reads MDHEN; CDR2 reads SYDVKM.

In this sample, this clone turned up a few times. The chain couples TRBV6-4 to TRBJ2-3, with TRBD2 identical over 11 bases. The CDR3 covers 16 residues. The V gene's germline CDR1 is MRHNA and CDR2 SNTAGT. The V and J ends lost 0 bases and 4 bases, in that order; junction bases with no gene match: 3. CDR3 protein: CASSDSSGGAPDTQYF. The CDR3 bases are TGTGCCAGCAGTGACTCTAGCGGGGGGGCCCCAGATACGCAGTATTTT.

In its sample, this clone ranks as medium-sized (0.01 to 0.1%). The gene calls are TRBV28 and TRBJ2-7; possible D gene TRBD2, 5 bases. The germline V gene has CDR1 MDHEN and CDR2 SYDVKM. The CDR3 consists of 13 residues. The V gene lost 3 bases and the J gene lost 6 bases, with 12 bases spanning the gap. The CDR3 coding sequence is TGTGCCAGCAGTTTCCGGACTGGGCCCGAGCAGTACTTC. It encodes CASSFRTGPEQYF. The variable domain in full, with the rest retrieved from reference TRBV28 and TRBJ2-7, is DVKVTQSSRYLVKRTGEKVFLECVQDMDHENMFWYRQDPGLGLRLIYFSYDVKMKEKGDIPEGYSVSREKKERFSLILESASTNQTSMYLCASSFRTGPEQYFGPGTRLTVT.

The rearrangement links TRBV11-2 to TRBJ1-5; TRBD1 aligns across 7 bases. The CDR3 length is 14 residues. CDR1 and CDR2 from the germline V gene are SGHAT and FQNNGV. V gave up 5 bases and J gave up 4 bases; unmatched junction bases: 5. CDR3 sequence: CASSRGQFNQPQHF. For the CDR3, the DNA is TGTGCCAGCAGCCGGGGACAGTTTAATCAGCCCCAGCATTTT.

This clone was detected once. A junction boundary mismatches the germline segment, possibly from a read error. The genes are TRBV7-2 and TRBJ2-7; tentative D call: TRBD2 (6 bases). Germline values: CDR1 SGHTA, CDR2 FQGNSA. This CDR3 contains 14 residues. The CDR3 DNA reads TGTTCCAGCAGCTTGAGGTGGGGCGCGGGGGAGCAGTACTTC. Residues: CSSSLRWGAGEQYF.

This clone came up a few times. A read error may be the cause here, since a much bigger clone is one base away. Within the sample, other DNA sequences also encode this same CDR3. The V gene is TRBV11-3, the J gene TRBJ1-1, with D hard to call. Germline CDR1 SGHNT, CDR2 YENEEA. Trimming cost V 8 bases and J 0 bases, with 10 bases left between them. The CDR3 covers 13 residues. CDR3 DNA sequence: TGTGCCAGCGGCGAGAACATGAACACTGAAGCTTTCTTT. Its protein is CASGENMNTEAFF.

The count of this clone is one. The chain carries TRBV18 and TRBJ2-5; TRBD1 or TRBD2 may be the D gene (7 bases each). Per germline, CDR1 KGHSH and CDR2 LQKENI. Trimming pared 4 bases from V and 5 bases from J, leaving 14 bases between. The CDR3 spans 14 residues. DNA for the CDR3: TGTGCCAGCTCACTGCGACAGGGAGGGGAGACCCAGTACTTC. Its protein product is CASSLRQGGETQYF. The full variable domain, in which reference TRBV18 and TRBJ2-5 provide the parts outside the CDR3, is NAGVMQNPRHLVRRRGQEARLRCSPMKGHSHVYWYRQLPEEGLKFMVYLQKENIIDESGMPKERFSAEFPKEGPSILRIQQVVRGDSAAYFCASSLRQGGETQYFGPGTRLLVL.